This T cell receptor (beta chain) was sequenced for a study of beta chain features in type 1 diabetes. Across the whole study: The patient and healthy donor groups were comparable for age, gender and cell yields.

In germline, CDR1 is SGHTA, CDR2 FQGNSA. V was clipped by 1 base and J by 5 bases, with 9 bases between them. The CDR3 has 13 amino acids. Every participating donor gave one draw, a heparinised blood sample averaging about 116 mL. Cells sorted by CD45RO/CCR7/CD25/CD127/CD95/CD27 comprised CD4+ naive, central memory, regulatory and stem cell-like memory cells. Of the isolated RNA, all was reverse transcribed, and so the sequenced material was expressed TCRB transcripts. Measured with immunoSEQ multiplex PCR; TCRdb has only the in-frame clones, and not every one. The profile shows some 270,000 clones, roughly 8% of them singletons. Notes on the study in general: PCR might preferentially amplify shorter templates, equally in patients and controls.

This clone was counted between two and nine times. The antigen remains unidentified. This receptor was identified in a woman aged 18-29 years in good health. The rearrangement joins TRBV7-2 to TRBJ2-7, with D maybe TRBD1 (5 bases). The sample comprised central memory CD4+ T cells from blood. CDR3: CASSLVGRDEQYV. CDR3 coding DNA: TGTGCCAGCAGCTTAGTAGGCAGGGACGAGCAGTACGTC.